Listed below are T cell receptor beta chains from one sample, sequenced in a study of blood T cell repertoires in COVID-19. The data were produced by immunoSEQ multiplex PCR, yet TCRdb's version contains in-frame clones alone and is incomplete. Here the sample spans 150,000 to 180,000 clones, approximately 83% being singletons. The sequencing sample was made of peripheral blood. These receptors were obtained from a woman aged 55-70 years with acute or convalescent COVID-19. Both conserved end residues are part of each CDR3.

J,V,CDR3
TRBJ2-5,TRBV25-1,CASSLGTSGGRETQYF
TRBJ1-6,TRBV2,CASRTLTFYPLHF
TRBJ2-7,TRBV5-1,CASSPRQASGENEQYF
TRBJ2-1,TRBV28,CASSLAGGRYNEQFF
TRBJ2-6,TRBV6-5,CASNPRGSGANVLTF
TRBJ1-2,TRBV18,CASSRDLTYGYTF
TRBJ1-2,TRBV2,CASSVPGYNYGYTF
TRBJ1-4,TRBV5-1,CASSPGQGHRTNEKLFF
TRBJ1-4,TRBV30,CAWSTGMAEKLFF
TRBJ1-1,TRBV9,CASSGENRGMNTEAFF
TRBJ1-2,TRBV27,CASSLAQGEDSIYGYTF
TRBJ2-5,TRBV3-1/TRBV3-2,CASSHPGTGGEETQYF
TRBJ2-3,TRBV4-1,CASSLSGGRPPPDTQYF
TRBJ2-3,TRBV7-9,CASSPLLAVDTQYF
TRBJ2-7,TRBV15,CATSPGQGNNEQYF
TRBJ2-5,TRBV5-6,CASSWGQGWETQYF
TRBJ2-3,TRBV19,CASSVRGGAADTQYF
TRBJ1-4,TRBV2,CASRAGSGEKLFF
TRBJ1-1,TRBV6-5,CASSSPGGGTEAFF
TRBJ1-4,TRBV19,CASSIGGGNLWATNEKLFF
TRBJ1-2,TRBV5-4,CASSLGGAYGYTF
TRBJ1-1,TRBV9,CASSMAGANTEAFF
TRBJ2-1,TRBV5-1,CASRAGTSVDEQFF
TRBJ2-3,TRBV10-3,CAISGGGGLTDTQYF
TRBJ1-2,TRBV3-1/TRBV3-2,CASSQGGTGVMHGYTF
TRBJ1-1,TRBV15,CATSRDQVNTEAFF
TRBJ2-2,TRBV5-5,CASSKGTPRTSRIGELFF
TRBJ2-1,TRBV5-1,CASSEPGLYNEQFF
TRBJ1-1,TRBV29-1,CSVGTSGFGEAFF
TRBJ2-2,TRBV6-4,CASSEQGPNTGELFF
TRBJ1-3,TRBV30,CAWTIGGALSGNTIYF
TRBJ1-2,TRBV5-8,CASSLAPGGYGYTF
TRBJ2-2,TRBV5-4,CASSLDRLAGSNPGELFF
TRBJ1-3,TRBV30,CAWSVRESSGNTIYF
TRBJ2-7,TRBV12-5,CASGLGQGQYF
TRBJ2-2,TRBV9,CASSLGGTATGELFF
TRBJ1-5,TRBV30,CAWSVLSDNQPQHF
TRBJ1-3,TRBV30,CAWSVSVGNTIYF
TRBJ2-3,TRBV5-4,CASSPGLGGTDTQYF
TRBJ2-2,TRBV4-1,CASSQSVTGELFF
TRBJ1-2,TRBV15,CATSRGEASHRTGTF
TRBJ2-1,TRBV2,CASSGLAGLYNEQFF
TRBJ2-1,TRBV25-1,CASTLGGRDEQFF
TRBJ2-5,TRBV12-5,CASGLVSGGWETQYF
TRBJ1-2,TRBV5-4,CASSLSQGARNGYTF
TRBJ2-1,TRBV27,CASSSTSYNEQFF
TRBJ1-2,TRBV19,CASSMNQINYGYTF
TRBJ1-2,TRBV2,CASSESTAGYTF
TRBJ2-2,TRBV2,CASSLQGARNTGELFF
TRBJ2-3,TRBV7-9,CASSLGATGGRTDTQYF
TRBJ1-5,TRBV28,CASSLWQGTGVEIWSNQPQHF
TRBJ1-5,TRBV6-5,CASSYEGAGDQPQHF
TRBJ1-1,TRBV6-1,CASSEATGWAGAFF
TRBJ1-1,TRBV2,CASSESMANTEAFF
TRBJ2-1,TRBV7-2,CASSYRPYYNEQFF
TRBJ1-1,TRBV6-7,CASSSTGCEAFF
TRBJ2-1,TRBV28,CVSRGMDEQFF